The 26 T cell receptor beta chains given below trace back to one sample, sequenced in a study of OX40 agonist ivuxolimab in advanced cancers. Assay: immunoSEQ multiplex PCR; the TCRdb copy retains only in-frame clones and omits some. Of more than 75,000 clones in the sample, approximately 83% are singletons; the top ten hold roughly 6%. Sequenced material: CD4+ or CD8+ T cells sorted from blood, taken in a trial of the OX40 agonist ivuxolimab. The receptors were sampled from an adult with an advanced solid tumor such as melanoma, head and neck, liver or kidney cancer.

The chain joins TRBV7-3 to TRBJ2-7; TRBD2 matches at 8 bases. Germline CDR1 SGHTA, CDR2 FQGTGA. V shed 2 bases and J 2 bases; nucleotides not matched to a gene: 2. The CDR3 has 14 residues. In DNA form, the CDR3 reads TGTGCCAGCAGCTTAGGCGGGGGGCCCTACGAGCAGTACTTC. Residues: CASSLGGGPYEQYF.

This rearrangement joins TRBV20-1 to TRBJ1-1, with D possibly TRBD1 on 6 matching bases. Deletions cut 2 bases from V and 14 bases from J, with 15 bases between. CDR3 size: 11 residues. The germline gives CDR1 DFQATT, CDR2 SNEGSKA (reference sequence). As DNA, the CDR3 is TGCAGTGCTAGACAAGGACAGTCCCCCTTCTTT. Protein sequence: CSARQGQSPFF.

The rearrangement joins TRBV7-2 to TRBJ2-2; D is unresolved. The CDR3 is 15 amino acids. Germline CDR1 and CDR2: SGHTA and FQGNSA. V was shortened by 3 bases and J by 4 bases, with 12 bases between the two germline ends. This CDR3 reads CASSFIGQITGELFF. The CDR3 region has the DNA TGTGCCAGCAGCTTTATTGGGCAGATCACCGGGGAGCTGTTTTTT. Using reference TRBV7-2 and TRBJ2-2 for the parts outside the CDR3, the full variable domain is GAGVSQSPSNKVTEKGKDVELRCDPISGHTALYWYRQSLGQGLEFLIYFQGNSAPDKSGLPSDRFSAERTGGSVSTLTIQRTQQEDSAVYLCASSFIGQITGELFFGEGSRLTVL.

This clone was observed a few times. The genes are TRBV19 and TRBJ2-7; tentative D call: TRBD2 (6 bases). The V and J ends lost 6 bases and 7 bases respectively, with 13 bases between them. Germline CDR1 is LNHDA and CDR2 is SQIVND (reference sequence). CDR3 length: 12 amino acids. CDR3 DNA sequence: TGTGCCAGTAGCCCCGCGGGGAGAGAGCAGTACTTC. Translating it yields CASSPAGREQYF.

The rearrangement uses TRBV19 and TRBJ1-1; the D gene is possibly TRBD1 (5 bases). V dropped 1 base and J dropped 2 bases, with 8 bases sitting between them. This CDR3 contains 14 residues. Per germline, CDR1 LNHDA and CDR2 SQIVND (reference sequence). Here the CDR3 DNA reads TGTGCCAGTAGTATAGGGGGGTATAACACTGAAGCTTTCTTT. It is translated as CASSIGGYNTEAFF.

V and J are TRBV9 and TRBJ1-1, with 7 bases identical to TRBD1. Germline V CDR1 and CDR2: SGDLS, YYNGEE. The CDR3 length is 13 residues. With 3 bases clipped from V and 7 bases from J, the junction kept 6 bases outside the gene matches. CDR3 coding DNA: TGTGCCAGCAGCGACACAGGGGATAATGAAGCTTTCTTT. Translating gives CASSDTGDNEAFF.

V and J are TRBV6-1 and TRBJ1-2, with unresolved D. Deletions cut 2 bases from V and 4 bases from J, with 14 bases between. Germline CDR1 is MNHNS and CDR2 is SASEGT. CDR3 size: 15 residues. CDR3 residues: CASSEQRDRVYGYTF. CDR3 nucleotides: TGTGCCAGCAGTGAACAACGGGATAGGGTCTATGGCTACACCTTC.

The CDR3 sequence: CASSWALAAGNTGELFF. In DNA form, the CDR3 reads TGCGCCAGCAGCTGGGCTCTAGCGGCGGGGAACACCGGGGAGCTGTTTTTT. J is TRBJ2-2 and V is TRBV5-1; 7 bases agree with TRBD2. V lost 3 bases to trimming and J lost 1 base; unmatched junction nucleotides: 9. This CDR3 comprises 17 residues. From germline, CDR1 is SGHRS and CDR2 YFSETQ.

The chain carries TRBV29-1 and TRBJ1-1; D is uncertain. Trimming pared 4 bases from V and 4 bases from J, leaving 22 bases between. Germline V gives CDR1 SQVTM, CDR2 ANQGSEA. CDR3 size: 16 residues. CDR3 bases: TGCAGCGTTGTCCGGGGTAACCGACTCGCGGGCACTGAAGCTTTCTTT. This codes for CSVVRGNRLAGTEAFF.

The genes are TRBV18 and TRBJ1-1; D call uncertain. Germline V lookup: CDR1 KGHSH, CDR2 LQKENI. This CDR3 has 15 residues. Trimming stripped 0 bases from V and 1 base from J, with 9 bases between. The CDR3 region has the DNA TGTGCCAGCTCACCACCGGTAGTAAAGAACACTGAAGCTTTCTTT. This encodes CASSPPVVKNTEAFF.

This chain connects TRBV11-2 to TRBJ1-2; D is undetermined. CDR1 is SGHAT, CDR2 FQNNGV, per germline. The CDR3 contains 12 residues. V lost 0 bases to trimming and J lost 6 bases, with 5 bases between them. This CDR3 reads CASSLEGNGYTF. The CDR3 bases are TGTGCCAGCAGCTTAGAGGGAAATGGCTACACCTTC.

This chain connects TRBV6-6 to TRBJ1-2; TRBD1 matches 7 bases. With 5 bases clipped from V and 4 bases from J, the junction kept 4 bases outside the gene matches. This CDR3 contains 13 residues. CDR1 MNHNY and CDR2 SVGAGI come from the germline V gene (reference sequence). CDR3 sequence reads: CASSRGQLYGYTF. The CDR3 DNA follows: TGTGCCAGCAGTCGGGGACAGCTCTATGGCTACACCTTC.

J is TRBJ1-5 and V is TRBV27, with a possible D match to TRBD1 (5 bases). V was cut by 8 bases and J by 6 bases, with 11 bases left in between. Germline V CDR1 and CDR2: MNHEY, SMNVEV (reference sequence). The CDR3 totals 12 residues. Here the CDR3 DNA reads TGTGCCAGCCCACCCAGGGCTCAGCCCCAGCATTTT. This encodes CASPPRAQPQHF.

The chain has TRBV19 and TRBJ2-3; maybe TRBD1 (5 bases). From germline, CDR1 is LNHDA and CDR2 SQIVND (reference sequence). CDR3 length: 15 residues. V lost 7 bases and J lost 1, with 15 bases in between. CDR3 DNA: TGTGCCAGTACCTGGGCAGGCAGGGGCACAGATACGCAGTATTTT. Translation: CASTWAGRGTDTQYF.

This clone was picked up one time. Here the CDR3 DNA reads TGCAGCGTCGCCAGACTAGCGGGAGGGAAAGAGACCCAGTACTTC. Amino acids: CSVARLAGGKETQYF. V gene TRBV29-1 combines with J gene TRBJ2-5; 14 bases align to TRBD2. CDR1 SQVTM and CDR2 ANQGSEA come from the germline V gene. CDR3 length: 15 amino acids. Unmatched junction bases numbered 6, after V lost 6 bases and J lost 3 bases.

This clone was found a few times. CDR3 loop: CASRGNVLTF. The DNA of the CDR3 is TGTGCCAGCAGGGGCAACGTCCTGACTTTC. This chain connects TRBV14 to TRBJ2-6; no clear D. The length of the CDR3 is 10 residues. From germline, CDR1 is SGHDN and CDR2 FVKESK. Trimming left V 6 bases short and J 9 bases short, with 3 bases between.

The chain links TRBV29-1 to TRBJ2-1, with 7 positions matching TRBD1. Germline V gives CDR1 SQVTM, CDR2 ANQGSEA. The J segment lost 2 bases and the V segment lost 4 bases, leaving 2 bases of the junction unmatched. This CDR3 region has 13 residues. The CDR3 sequence: CSVVGTAYNEQFF. The CDR3 DNA reads as TGCAGCGTTGTTGGGACAGCCTACAATGAGCAGTTCTTC.

This clone occurred a few times. V and J are TRBV2 and TRBJ2-6; D is unclear. CDR1 SNHLY and CDR2 FYNNEI come from the germline V gene. The V end lost 7 bases, the J end lost 0 bases, and 4 bases lay between the germline ends. This CDR3 has 13 residues. The CDR3 DNA follows: TGTGCCAGCACCCCCTCTGGGGCCAACGTCCTGACTTTC. It specifies CASTPSGANVLTF.

The chain uses TRBV5-1 and TRBJ2-3; D is uncertain. This CDR3 comprises 14 residues. Trimming removed 2 bases at V and 2 bases at J, with 9 bases between. In germline, CDR1 is SGHRS, CDR2 YFSETQ. The CDR3 nucleotides read TGCGCCAGCAGCTTAGGTGGACCCACAGATACGCAGTATTTT. Protein product: CASSLGGPTDTQYF.

This clone was recorded once. CDR3 bases: TGCAGCGGACAGGGCAGTAGTGAAAAACTGTTTTTT. Translation: CSGQGSSEKLFF. This rearrangement joins TRBV29-1 to TRBJ1-4; TRBD1 agrees at 7 bases. J gave up 7 bases and V 7 bases, and 6 bases lay outside the gene matches. The CDR3 contains 12 residues. The germline V gene has CDR1 SQVTM and CDR2 ANQGSEA.

This sequence joins TRBV4-3 and TRBJ2-1, with D tentatively TRBD2 (6 bases). The CDR3 is 15 amino acids. V shed 1 base and J shed 7 bases, with 14 bases lying between them. Germline CDR1 is LGHNA and CDR2 is YSLEER. CDR3 in DNA: TGCGCCAGCAGCCAAGGGAGGGCTTCTTGGAATGAGCAGTTCTTC. Translated, it gives CASSQGRASWNEQFF.

This chain links TRBV9 with TRBJ2-7, with D possibly matching TRBD2 (6 bases). Trimming pared 3 bases from V and 5 bases from J, leaving 18 bases between. Germline lookup yields CDR1 SGDLS and CDR2 YYNGEE. The CDR3 totals 15 residues. The CDR3 DNA reads as TGTGCCAGCAGCGCCGGGGGACCCCGGGGCGACGAGCAGTACTTC. Its protein product is CASSAGGPRGDEQYF. The complete variable domain, with remaining parts taken from reference TRBV9 and TRBJ2-7, reads DSGVTQTPKHLITATGQRVTLRCSPRSGDLSVYWYQQSLDQGLQFLIQYYNGEERAKGNILERFSAQQFPDLHSELNLSSLELGDSALYFCASSAGGPRGDEQYFGPGTRLTVT.

The V gene is TRBV6-1, the J gene TRBJ1-5, with D possibly being TRBD1 (5 bases). V dropped 0 bases and J dropped 3 bases, with 9 bases sitting between them. This CDR3 has 15 residues. Germline V gene sequence: CDR1 MNHNS, CDR2 SASEGT. The chain's CDR3 is CASSEAGLYNQPQHF. The CDR3, as DNA: TGTGCCAGCAGTGAAGCGGGGCTGTACAATCAGCCCCAGCATTTT.

V gene TRBV11-3 combines with J gene TRBJ2-3; possible D gene TRBD1, 6 bases. The V and J ends lost 5 bases and 4 bases respectively, with 13 bases between them. This CDR3 comprises 14 residues. In germline, CDR1 is SGHNT, CDR2 YENEEA. CDR3 amino acids: CASSQQGRPDTQYF. CDR3 coding DNA: TGTGCCAGCAGCCAGCAGGGGCGGCCAGATACGCAGTATTTT.

This rearrangement joins TRBV11-1 to TRBJ1-5, with D uncertain. The CDR3 has 13 amino acids. Germline V gene data show CDR1 as SGHAT and CDR2 as FQDESV (reference sequence). V gave up 5 bases and J gave up 5 bases, with 10 bases separating them. For the CDR3, the DNA is TGTGCCAGCAGCCCATCCTTCGATCAGCCCCAGCATTTT. Translation: CASSPSFDQPQHF.

The V gene is TRBV18, the J gene TRBJ1-2; TRBD1 matches 9 bases. The CDR3 spans 14 residues. V lost 4 bases and J lost 4; bases outside the gene matches: 4. Germline CDR1 KGHSH, CDR2 LQKENI. In DNA, the CDR3 is TGTGCCAGCTCACGGGGACAGGGATTCTATGGCTACACCTTC. This encodes CASSRGQGFYGYTF.